Shown below are 8 T cell receptor beta chains from a single sample sequenced in a study of Graves' ophthalmopathy and Graves' hyperthyroidism. Amplified material comprised TCR beta CDR3 regions derived from RNA transcripts. RT-PCR in the first round used HTBI primers; a second-round multiplex PCR followed. TCRdb re-called the multiplex PCR reads with MiXCR, one entry per CDR3 protein. The table records under 350,000 distinct CDR3 sequences, 15% to 20% of them present only once. The source material was peripheral blood. The source of these receptors is an adult man with Graves' ophthalmopathy.

This clonotype was observed many times. This chain uses TRBV28 with TRBJ2-4, with D tentatively TRBD1 (6 bases). In germline, CDR1 is MDHEN, CDR2 SYDVKM. The CDR3 is 14 amino acids. Trimming removed 3 bases at V and 4 bases at J, with 10 bases between. CDR3 sequence reads: CASSFQGKKNIQYF. In DNA, the CDR3 is TGTGCCAGCAGTTTTCAGGGGAAAAAAAACATTCAGTACTTC.

This clonotype has only a few counts. The CDR3 nucleotides read TGTGCCAGCAGTTACTACACTGGGACTAGCGGGAGGGCCTACGAGCAGTACTTC. Residues: CASSYYTGTSGRAYEQYF. J is TRBJ2-7 and V is TRBV6-2 or TRBV6-3; 16 bases map to TRBD2. J was trimmed by 2 bases and V by 1 base; bases with no gene match: 5. Germline V lookup: CDR1 MNHEY, CDR2 SVGEGT. The CDR3 length is 18 residues.

The chain joins TRBV20-1 to TRBJ2-7; no definite D call. CDR3 size: 17 residues. Between the trimmed V and J ends, which lost 5 bases and 0 bases, there was a span of 23 bases. Germline assignment: CDR1 DFQATT and CDR2 SNEGSKA (reference sequence). CDR3 region: CSAPRPDDLINSYEQYF. The CDR3 DNA reads TGCAGTGCTCCCCGCCCAGACGACCTGATCAACTCCTACGAGCAGTACTTC.

The genes are TRBV20-1 and TRBJ2-7; 7 bases map to TRBD2. CDR1 and CDR2 from the germline V gene are DFQATT and SNEGSKA (reference sequence). The CDR3 is 14 residues long. The junction had 10 bases not matched to a gene; V was cut back by 6 bases and J by 2 bases. CDR3 DNA sequence: TGCAGTGCGAATCGCGGGGGTAGGCCCTACGAGCAGTACTTC. Amino acids: CSANRGGRPYEQYF.

This clonotype was recorded at least ten times. The rearrangement uses TRBV10-3 and TRBJ2-7, with 7 bases lining up with TRBD2. This CDR3 region has 13 residues. V shed 8 bases and J 1 base; nucleotides not matched to a gene: 5. Germline CDR1 reads ENHRY; CDR2 reads SYGVKD. CDR3 amino acids: CAIGEGQSYEQYF. CDR3 coding DNA: TGTGCCATCGGGGAGGGGCAGTCCTACGAGCAGTACTTC.

The table lists this clonotype with many counts. In nucleotides, the CDR3 is TGTGCCAGCAGCTTGGCTGTTTTGAGCCAGGAAGCTTTCTTT. Translation: CASSLAVLSQEAFF. The chain recombines TRBV5-5 with TRBJ1-1; no clear D gene. Per the germline V gene, CDR1 is SGHKS and CDR2 is YYEKEE (reference sequence). The length of the CDR3 is 14 residues. V gave up 0 bases and J gave up 8 bases, with 14 bases separating them.

This clonotype was detected ten times or more. The chain uses TRBV6-2 or TRBV6-3 and TRBJ1-1; D is ambiguous. The length of the CDR3 is 11 residues. V was clipped by 8 bases and J by 5 bases, with 9 bases between them. The germline V gene encodes CDR1 MNHEY and CDR2 SVGEGT. The CDR3 loop is CASEGFTEAFF. DNA for the CDR3: TGTGCCAGCGAGGGTTTTACTGAAGCTTTCTTT.

This clonotype was observed at least ten times. J is TRBJ1-1 and V is TRBV30; D is ambiguous. Deletions cut 0 bases from V and 9 bases from J, with 11 bases between. The CDR3 has 12 residues. CDR1 and CDR2 from the germline V gene are GTSNPN and SVGIG (reference sequence). Written as DNA, the CDR3 is TGTGCCTGGAGTGTTCCGGCAGGAAAAGCTTTCTTT. Translated, it gives CAWSVPAGKAFF.